This T cell receptor beta chain was profiled in a study of blood T cells in healthy people across ages. It was with a sample-barcoded 5' primer and a J-beta primer mix that a second PCR of roughly 7 to 12 cycles was run. TCRdb re-called the 5' RACE reads with MiXCR, one entry per CDR3 protein. The profile shows over 600,000 distinct CDR3 sequences, roughly 21% of them singletons. The table lists this clonotype with a few counts. V dropped 6 bases and J dropped 0 bases, with 18 bases sitting between them. The CDR3 spans 15 residues. Germline V gene lookup returns CDR1 DFQATT and CDR2 SNEGSKA (reference sequence).

The chain has TRBV20-1 and TRBJ2-7, with D perhaps TRBD1 or TRBD2 (6 bases each). This TCR derives from a man aged 65 to 79 in good health. Sequencing was carried out using blood. This chain's CDR3 is CSAPGAPRSSYEQYF. The CDR3 DNA reads as TGCAGTGCCCCGGGGGCGCCAAGGAGCTCCTACGAGCAGTACTTC.